This T cell receptor (beta chain) was recovered during a study of cytomegalovirus exposure and HLA in healthy donors (dated by TCRdb to about 2017). With regard to the full study: An earlier analysis of several hundred of the donors reported 250 to 300 Gb of sequence data and around 110 million unique TCR beta sequences obtained from some 200 million T cells. All discovery cohort repertoires had been generated on a single sequencing platform. A later analysis re-analyzed previously published TCR beta repertoires from about 600 donors and added high-resolution HLA genotyping to study TCR occurrence patterns. Genome-wide SNP genotypes for about 55% of the 666 donors were used in a later genetic analysis, which treated that subset as a discovery cohort. To decide whether each TCR beta V gene segment behaved as functional or pseudogenic, an earlier analysis of approximately 600 of the donors relied on high-throughput TCR beta sequencing. The study combined high-throughput TCR immunosequencing, statistical association of individual TCRs with disease status, and machine learning to predict cytomegalovirus infection status. An early release covering 550 to 700 HLA-typed donors comprised 250 to 350 gigabases of sequencing data and 85 million to 100 million unique TCR sequences. Along with the approximately 650-subject first cohort, a separate validation cohort of 120 different subjects was used. The study aimed to test whether signatures of past pathogen exposure could be identified by cataloging public T cell receptors. The number of typed donors differed by locus: roughly 629-630 for A, B, C, DRB1 and DQB1; 522 for DQA1; around 580 for DPA1; and roughly 490 for DPB1. Of the roughly 400 genotyped donors, approximately 80% fell in the genetic ancestry cluster associated with self-reported Caucasian donors. The T cell repertoires of around 730 subjects were profiled by immunosequencing and related to cytomegalovirus serostatus. Among roughly 370 genotyped donors of the cohort, an average of 235,054 unique TCR beta nucleotide sequences were sequenced per donor, approximately 20% of them non-productive. A handful of DR-DQ haplotypes were handled as single units for association and clustering because linkage in the cohort was strong. Class I and class II HLA loci were covered by the typing at four-digit resolution. Donor age, sex, ethnicity and CMV serostatus were compiled together with the repertoire data. Rather than drawing on any new phenotypic data, the later analysis identified candidate immune exposures from TCR beta sequences and the way those sequences occurred across donors. What the authors observed across the whole study: A later analysis reported that several top co-occurrence clusters appeared linked to parvovirus B19, influenza, CMV and Epstein-Barr virus. Because HLA typing was missing for some donors at each locus, association tests included only the typed subset. A further reported finding was that TCR beta sequences accurately predicted the HLA-A and HLA-B alleles for most subjects in the first cohort. Only TCR beta chains were sequenced in this cohort, and the absence of alpha or paired-chain data limited detectable features. Broadly in line with IMGT annotations, most TCR beta V segments showed up in productive rearrangements about 90% or about 30% of the time in an earlier analysis of around 550 of the donors. In vitro tests confirmed that three of the cytomegalovirus-associated TCR beta chains recognize cytomegalovirus antigens. At a false discovery rate of 0.05, a later analysis linked roughly 17,000 TCR beta sequences to specific HLA alleles. The study listed 150 to 200 TCR beta chains as associated with cytomegalovirus. Most TCR sequences were observed very rarely across donors, whereas some public TCRs were present in many individuals. A group of highly shared sequence variants was considered likely to be a technical artifact of the sequencing pipeline. Because counts were too low, about 15 rarely observed V segments, including chromosome 9 orphons, were left out of the earlier analysis of about 500 of the donors. Correlated functional status among segregating V segments might reflect linkage disequilibrium, but an unknown experimental factor could not be ruled out. An association between a missense DCLRE1C variant and V-gene and J-gene trimming of TCR beta chains was found in a later genetic analysis and replicated in an independent cohort. Compared with the approximately 670-donor mean, donors in an Asian-associated ancestry cluster had fewer N-insertions in productive TCRs, according to a later genetic analysis. Some IMGT-functional V segments, including TRBV6-2 and TRBV6-3, could not be told apart with the 87-base-pair reads, so those segments were excluded. A later analysis found that TCR association rates varied across HLA loci, with DRB1 alleles showing the most associated TCRs and HLA-C alleles the fewest. A later analysis found that HLA-associated TCR beta chains were more clonally expanded and had lower generation probabilities than equally common non-associated chains. In a later analysis, most CMV-associated TCR beta chains were found to appear HLA-restricted, with HLA associations seemingly driven largely by CMV exposure. Roughly uniform sequencing depth across donors was assumed in presence/absence analyses, although this assumption may not hold. The authors suggested that the approach could potentially be generalized to other disease states and immunological phenotypes. When HLA alleles, especially DR and DQ, strongly co-occurred, attributing TCR associations to individual alleles was difficult. The only immune exposure information available for the cohort was CMV serostatus. The classifier was reported to diagnose cytomegalovirus status with high specificity and sensitivity in both the original and validation cohorts.

Per the germline V gene, SNHLY is the CDR1 and FYNNEI is the CDR2. From cysteine to phenylalanine, the CDR3 is 15 amino acids long. This entry keeps only the CDR3 DNA: 45 bases, framed from base 1. Unmatched junction bases come to 8, with V trimmed by 5 bases and J by 5 bases. As regards this clone: The antigen it recognizes is unknown. Per-nucleotide qualities are absent, and no much larger clonotype sits a single base away.

In total, around 600 healthy bone marrow donors made up the cohort. Cohort members were all nominally healthy when sampled, although unrecorded immune exposures were likely present. The donor was CMV seronegative and was included in the group of a few hundred seronegative cohort members. Each donor provided a peripheral blood sample, and peripheral blood mononuclear cells were used for TCR beta sequencing. The Qiagen DNeasy Blood Extraction Kit was used to extract genomic DNA from the blood cell samples. Library method: the immunoSEQ multiplex PCR assay. For the multiplex PCR, a mixture combining 60 forward primers for TCR Vbeta segments and 13 reverse primers for TCR Jbeta segments was used. Amplification of the CDR3 region of rearranged TCR beta genes was performed with a multiplex PCR assay on genomic DNA. On the Illumina HiSeq System, the amplified TCR beta libraries were sequenced as 87-base-pair reads. On the authors' methods: A later analysis tallied roughly 76 million unique TCR beta chains across the 610 or so repertoires, and some 10 million of those chains were shared by two or more donors. A nearest-neighbor algorithm error-corrected the raw reads and collapsed the reads into unique sequences, merging closely related sequences to remove PCR and sequencing errors. V, D and J gene segments were assigned by aligning CDR3 sequences to IMGT reference sequences. For a sequence to be retained, a match of at least six nucleotides was required to both a V gene segment and a J gene segment. A rearrangement was called productive if the CDR3 had no stop codons and remained in frame with V and J, and every other rearrangement was called non-productive. Following IMGT convention, CDR3 was defined as the stretch from the second conserved V-encoded cysteine to the conserved J-encoded phenylalanine. Sequences without an unambiguous match to a single V gene segment were excluded from the earlier analysis of about 630 of the donors. In an earlier analysis of about 590 of the donors, a V segment was called functional when productive rearrangements were above 56.7%, and segregating when the standard deviation between donors exceeded 5%. A statistical classification framework was built for diagnosing cytomegalovirus status from the catalog of TCR beta chain sequences. A later analysis assigned V and J genes by comparing TCR nucleotide sequences with IMGT/GENE-DB human TR gene sequences. The TCRdist pipeline was used in a later analysis to assign CDR3 sequences and most-parsimonious VDJ recombination scenarios. In a later analysis, each TCR beta chain was defined by its CDR3 amino acid sequence together with its V-gene family, and reads without a unique V-gene family were excluded. A later analysis removed several hundred highly shared, low-generation-probability nucleotide sequences to deal with suspected cross-contamination and a sequencing artifact. A later analysis calculated a clonal expansion index for each public chain from normalized within-repertoire ranks of inferred template counts. In a later analysis, generation probabilities were computed using a VDJ recombination model fitted to out-of-frame rearrangements, and the results were checked against IGoR. Hypergeometric tests were used in a later analysis to score TCR-TCR, TCR-HLA and TCR-CMV co-occurrence, with a repertoire-size bias correction applied to the TCR pairs. False discovery rates were estimated in a later analysis by permuting HLA or CMV assignments 20 times. In a later analysis, co-occurring TCRs were grouped with DBSCAN, and TCRdist sequence similarity was added when clustering was performed within HLA-allele-positive subsets. Co-occurrence clustering excluded repertoires with fewer than 30,000 or more than 120,000 public chains, plus five with anomalous nucleotide sharing. Here the immuneACCESS table is served through TCRdb, limited to in-frame sequences with V and J called. Missing clones are a known gap in these copies; in checked studies unresolved V genes cover under half, and the rest lacks a known reason. V and J calls and clone size are copied from that table; D and trimming were computed from the DNA. This sample has 150,000 to 200,000 clones in its table, and around 76% of those were observed once. Around 1% of the sample is taken by the ten largest.

Sequenced: PBMCs. Here the chain combines TRBV2 and TRBJ2-5; 10 bases in the middle match TRBD2. The receptor's source is a middle-aged woman in good health and CMV-seronegative. The CDR3 region reads CASSPSGRRGETQYF. The DNA sequence is TGTGCCAGCAGTCCTAGCGGGAGAAGGGGTGAGACCCAGTACTTC.